These 16 T cell receptor beta chains originate from one sample sequenced in a study of blood T cells in healthy people across ages. Primed by a sample-barcoded 5' primer and a J-beta primer mix, a second PCR proceeded for 7 to 11 cycles. Via MiXCR, TCRdb re-called the 5' RACE reads, giving one row per CDR3 protein. The sample has hundreds of thousands of distinct CDR3 sequences; 58% are singletons. Material for sequencing was blood. The receptors were gathered from a man in his sixties in good health.

The chain recombines TRBV20-1 with TRBJ2-1; TRBD1 agrees at 11 bases. Germline V gene data show CDR1 as DFQATT and CDR2 as SNEGSKA (reference sequence). This CDR3 region has 15 residues. The J segment lost 4 bases and the V segment lost 3 bases, leaving 5 bases of the junction unmatched. The CDR3 loop reads CSASPGTGGYNEQFF. In nucleotides, the CDR3 is TGCAGTGCTAGCCCCGGGACAGGGGGGTACAATGAGCAGTTCTTC.

The chain couples TRBV29-1 to TRBJ1-2; a weak D match, TRBD1 (5 bases). CDR1 is SQVTM and CDR2 is ANQGSEA in the germline V gene. V was pared by 0 bases and J by 7 bases, with 15 bases between. The CDR3 runs to 14 residues. The CDR3 loop reads CSVEDPGRPCGYTF. DNA of the CDR3: TGCAGCGTTGAAGATCCGGGACGTCCATGTGGCTACACCTTC.

The J gene is TRBJ2-1, the V gene TRBV29-1; D possibly matches TRBD1 or TRBD2 (5 bases each). Germline V gene lookup returns CDR1 SQVTM and CDR2 ANQGSEA. Trimming cost V 6 bases and J 0 bases, with 12 bases left between them. The CDR3 runs 14 residues. Here the CDR3 reads CSVRGRTSYNEQFF. The CDR3 region has the DNA TGCAGCGTGAGGGGAAGGACCTCCTACAATGAGCAGTTCTTC.

In its sample, this clonotype was seen a few times. The chain is built from TRBV13 and TRBJ2-5, with a weak D call TRBD2 (5 bases). The germline V gene encodes CDR1 PRHDT and CDR2 FYEKMQ (reference sequence). The V and J ends lost 0 bases and 7 bases respectively, with 12 bases between them. The length of the CDR3 is 14 residues. The CDR3 loop reads CASSLGRGYGTQYF. Written as DNA, the CDR3 is TGTGCCAGCAGCTTAGGCCGGGGTTACGGGACCCAGTACTTC.

This rearrangement joins TRBV24-1 to TRBJ2-3; 8 nucleotides match TRBD2. Trimming took 9 bases from V and 4 from J; bases not matched to a gene: 2. This CDR3 has 12 amino acids. Germline V gene data show CDR1 as KGHDR and CDR2 as SFDVKD. In DNA form, the CDR3 reads TGTGCCACCGAGACTAGCGCAGATACGCAGTATTTT. Its translation: CATETSADTQYF.

This clonotype was counted only a few times. The rearrangement links TRBV27 to TRBJ2-7, with a weak D call TRBD2 (6 bases). The germline CDR1 and CDR2 sequences are MNHEY and SMNVEV (reference sequence). The V end was cut by 2 bases, the J end by 7 bases, with 12 bases between. CDR3 length equals 13 residues. The CDR3 bases are TGTGCCAGCAGTTTAGGGGGGAGCATTGAGCAGTACTTC. It yields the protein CASSLGGSIEQYF.

This chain uses TRBV19 with TRBJ1-5; perhaps TRBD1 as D (5 bases). Per germline, CDR1 LNHDA and CDR2 SQIVND (reference sequence). Trimming took 7 bases from V and 3 from J, leaving 13 bases between them. The CDR3 spans 14 residues. CDR3 nucleotide sequence: TGTGCCAGTACCCTTCAGGGACCCAATCAGCCCCAGCATTTT. Its translation: CASTLQGPNQPQHF.

Notes on this clonotype: One end of the junction does not line up with germline, which may come from a read error. The chain recombines TRBV20-1 with TRBJ2-1; either TRBD1 or TRBD2 may supply D (5 bases each). The CDR3 consists of 14 residues. Germline assignment: CDR1 DFQATT and CDR2 SNEGSKA (reference sequence). DNA for the CDR3: TGCAGTGCTCACCGGGACGCCGCCTACAAGGAGCAGTTCTTC. This gives the protein CSAHRDAAYKEQFF.

This clonotype has just a few counts. The chain is built from TRBV4-1 and TRBJ2-6, with D unclear. CDR3 length equals 17 residues. From germline, CDR1 is MGHRA and CDR2 YSYEKL. V gave up 4 bases and J gave up 1 base, with 14 bases separating them. CDR3 in amino acids: CASSLQGRTSGANVLTF. DNA of the CDR3: TGCGCCAGCAGCCTCCAAGGTCGAACTTCTGGGGCCAACGTCCTGACTTTC.

The chain couples TRBV5-1 to TRBJ2-5, with 9 bases fitting TRBD2. The better agreement between TRBJ2-7 and the DNA end casts doubt on the J call. This CDR3 contains 15 residues. Germline CDR1 SGHRS, CDR2 YFSETQ. The CDR3 DNA is TGCGCCAGCAGCTTGACAGCGGGGGGCCAGATCGAGCAGTACTTC. It translates to CASSLTAGGQIEQYF.

The gene calls are TRBV5-8 and TRBJ2-5, with D unresolved. The CDR3 covers 16 residues. The V gene lost 2 bases and the J gene lost 4 bases, with 18 bases spanning the gap. CDR1 and CDR2 (germline): SGHTS, YDEGEE. CDR3 amino acids: CASSLRFARIGETQYF. For the CDR3, the DNA is TGTGCCAGCAGCTTAAGGTTCGCCCGAATCGGAGAGACCCAGTACTTC.

The chain has TRBV20-1 and TRBJ1-1; D perhaps matches TRBD1 (5 bases). Trimming left V 3 bases short and J 11 bases short, with 19 bases between. The V gene's germline CDR1 is DFQATT and CDR2 SNEGSKA (reference sequence). The length of the CDR3 is 13 residues. The CDR3 nucleotides are TGCAGTGCTAGGGGGGACTGGAGGATGAGTGCTTTCTTT. Encoded protein: CSARGDWRMSAFF.

The count of this clonotype is one. This chain links TRBV24-1 with TRBJ2-7; D remains ambiguous. Trimming pared 8 bases from V and 6 bases from J, leaving 16 bases between. Germline loops: CDR1 KGHDR, CDR2 SFDVKD. The CDR3 totals 13 residues. The CDR3 DNA is TGTGCCACCACTTTGTTTCTCGAAGGCGAGCAGTACTTC. Translation gives CATTLFLEGEQYF.

This clonotype appeared a few times. The chain couples TRBV29-1 to TRBJ2-7; D is uncertain. The CDR3 extends over 12 amino acids. Germline loops: CDR1 SQVTM, CDR2 ANQGSEA. V lost 4 bases and J lost 0, with 7 bases in between. Written as DNA, the CDR3 is TGCAGCGTTGGGCAGGCCTCCTACGAGCAGTACTTC. As protein: CSVGQASYEQYF.

In this sample, this clonotype turned up once. This chain uses TRBV10-3 with TRBJ2-1; D is undetermined. This CDR3 comprises 13 residues. Deletions cut 2 bases from V and 9 bases from J, with 11 bases between. Germline CDR1 ENHRY, CDR2 SYGVKD. CDR3 sequence: CAISEEQRIEQFF. CDR3 bases: TGTGCCATCAGTGAGGAACAGAGGATTGAGCAGTTCTTC.

V gene TRBV12-3 or TRBV12-4 combines with J gene TRBJ2-3; 9 bases agree with TRBD1. Unmatched junction bases numbered 8, after V lost 6 bases and J lost 1 base. CDR3 length: 16 amino acids. DNA for the CDR3: TGTGCCAGCAGGCACGGACAGGGGCCGGGCACAGATACGCAGTATTTT. Translating gives CASRHGQGPGTDTQYF.